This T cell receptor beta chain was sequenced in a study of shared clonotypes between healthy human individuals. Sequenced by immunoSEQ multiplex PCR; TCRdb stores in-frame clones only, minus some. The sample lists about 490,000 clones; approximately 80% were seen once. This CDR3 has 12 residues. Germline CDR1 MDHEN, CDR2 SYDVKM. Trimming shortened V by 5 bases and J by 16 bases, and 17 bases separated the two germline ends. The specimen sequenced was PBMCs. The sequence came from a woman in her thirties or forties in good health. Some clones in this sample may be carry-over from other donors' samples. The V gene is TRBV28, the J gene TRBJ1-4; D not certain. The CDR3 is CASSPDRRLRFF. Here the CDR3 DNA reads TGTGCCAGCAGTCCGGACCGAAGGTTACGGTTTTTT.